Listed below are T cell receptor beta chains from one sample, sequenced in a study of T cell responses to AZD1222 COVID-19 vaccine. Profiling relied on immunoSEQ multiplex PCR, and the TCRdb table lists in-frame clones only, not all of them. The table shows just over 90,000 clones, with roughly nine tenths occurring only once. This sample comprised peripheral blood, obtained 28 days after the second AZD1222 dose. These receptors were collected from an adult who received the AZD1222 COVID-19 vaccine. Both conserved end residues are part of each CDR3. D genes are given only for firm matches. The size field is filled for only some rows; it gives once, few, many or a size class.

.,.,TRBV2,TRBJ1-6,TGTGCCAGCAGCGCGCCCCCTCGGGGGGGCGCTCCGTCACCCCTCCACTTT,CASSAPPRGGAPSPLHF
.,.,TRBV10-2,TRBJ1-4,TGCGCCAGCAGACCCCGGGCTAATGAAAAACTGTTTTTT,CASRPRANEKLFF
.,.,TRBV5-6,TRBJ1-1,TGTGCCAGCAGCTTGTTGGTTAATCCTGAAGCTTTCTTT,CASSLLVNPEAFF
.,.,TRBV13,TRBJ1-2,TGTGCCAGCAGATACATCGAACGACCCTTCTATGGCTACACCTTC,CASRYIERPFYGYTF
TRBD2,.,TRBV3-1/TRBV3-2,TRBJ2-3,TGTGCCAGCAGCCAAGGGACTAGCCCAGTCTTGGATACGCAGTATTTT,CASSQGTSPVLDTQYF
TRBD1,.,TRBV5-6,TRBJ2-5,TGTGCCAGCAGCCTGGACAGGGACCAGTACCAAGAGACCCAGTACTTC,CASSLDRDQYQETQYF
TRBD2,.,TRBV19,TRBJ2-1,TGTGCCAGTAGTCTGAGGAAAGGGACTAGCGGGAGGGCCCAGCACAATGAGCAGTTCTTC,CASSLRKGTSGRAQHNEQFF
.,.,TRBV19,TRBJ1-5,TGTGCCAGTAGGGGGAGGGTCAGCAATCAGCCCCAGCATTTT,CASRGRVSNQPQHF
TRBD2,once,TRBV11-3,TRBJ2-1,TGTGCCAGCAGCCAAACTAGCGTGGAGCAGTTCTTC,CASSQTSVEQFF
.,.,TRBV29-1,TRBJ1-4,TGCAGCGTGCAGGGAACCGGTGAAAAACTGTTTTTT,CSVQGTGEKLFF
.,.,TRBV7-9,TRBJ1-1,TGTGCCCTAGAGGGGATTGCTACTGAAGCTTTCTTT,CALEGIATEAFF
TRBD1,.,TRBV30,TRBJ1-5,TGTGCCTGGAGTGTGGCAGGGGGCAATAGCAATCAGCCCCAGCATTTT,CAWSVAGGNSNQPQHF
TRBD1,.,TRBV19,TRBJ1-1,TGTGCCAGTAATCAGGGGGAAGGAGCTGAAGCTTTCTTT,CASNQGEGAEAFF
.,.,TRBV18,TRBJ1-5,TGTGCCAGCTCAGCGGAAGGGGGCAATCAGCCCCAGCATTTT,CASSAEGGNQPQHF
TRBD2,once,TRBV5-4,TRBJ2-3,TGTGCCAGCAGCTCCCGAGCGGGAGGGCAGGCAGATACGCAGTATTTT,CASSSRAGGQADTQYF
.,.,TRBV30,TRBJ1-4,TGTGCCTGGAGAGGAGGGGTAGGGGAAAAACTGTTTTTT,CAWRGGVGEKLFF
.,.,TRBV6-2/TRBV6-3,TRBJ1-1,TGTGCCAGCAGTACGACGGAGAACACTGAAGCTTTCTTT,CASSTTENTEAFF
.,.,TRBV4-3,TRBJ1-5,TGCGCCAGCAGCCAATCCGGGACTGGCAATCAGCCCCAGCATTTT,CASSQSGTGNQPQHF
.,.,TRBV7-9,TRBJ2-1,TGTGCCAGCAGCTTCAAGAATGAGCAGTTCTTC,CASSFKNEQFF
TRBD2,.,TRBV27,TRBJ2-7,TGTGCCAGCAGTTTGAGACTAGCGGGGGGGAGAAGCTACGAGCAGTACTTC,CASSLRLAGGRSYEQYF
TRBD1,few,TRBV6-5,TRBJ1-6,TGTGCCAGCAGTCGCGACAGGGACAATTCACCCCTCCACTTT,CASSRDRDNSPLHF
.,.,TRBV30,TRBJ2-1,TGTGCCTGGAGTGTACAGTCCTACAATGAGCAGTTCTTC,CAWSVQSYNEQFF
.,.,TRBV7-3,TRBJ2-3,TGTGCCAGCAGCCGAACTAGGGGATCAGATACGCAGTATTTT,CASSRTRGSDTQYF
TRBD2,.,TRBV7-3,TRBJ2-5,TGTGCCAGCAGTTATAGCGGGGGGGCAGGAGAGACCCAGTACTTC,CASSYSGGAGETQYF
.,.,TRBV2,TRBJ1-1,TGTGCCAGCAGCCGACAGGACACTGAAGCTTTCTTT,CASSRQDTEAFF
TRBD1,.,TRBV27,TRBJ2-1,TGTGCCAGCAGCTATCTCCGGGACAGGGGAGTCAATGAGCAGTTCTTC,CASSYLRDRGVNEQFF
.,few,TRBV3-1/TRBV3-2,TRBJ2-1,TGTGCCAGCAGCCAAGAGCGCGGGGCCTACAATGAGCAGTTCTTC,CASSQERGAYNEQFF
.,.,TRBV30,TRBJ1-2,TGTGCCTGGATGGGGGCAGGCTATGGCTACACCTTC,CAWMGAGYGYTF
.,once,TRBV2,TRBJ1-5,TGTGCCAGCAGCAAAGAACAGGCAAGTCAGCCCCAGCATTTT,CASSKEQASQPQHF
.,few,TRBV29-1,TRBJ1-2,TGCAGCGTTGGCCGGGTATACTATGGCTACACCTTC,CSVGRVYYGYTF
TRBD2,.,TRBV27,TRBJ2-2,TGTGCCAGCAGTCGACTAGCGGGAGGGCCCGGGGAGCTGTTTTTT,CASSRLAGGPGELFF
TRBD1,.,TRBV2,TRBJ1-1,TGTGCCAGCAGGGGGACAGGGGCCGGCACTGAAGCTTTCTTT,CASRGTGAGTEAFF
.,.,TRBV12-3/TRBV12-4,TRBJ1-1,TGTGCCAGCAGACAGGGTGGCGGCACTGAAGCTTTCTTT,CASRQGGGTEAFF
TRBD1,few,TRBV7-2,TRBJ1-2,TGTGCCAGCAGAGGACCCAGGGGGCATGGCTACACCTTC,CASRGPRGHGYTF
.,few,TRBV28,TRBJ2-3,TGTGCCAGTGGTAGAGCTAGCACAGATACGCAGTATTTT,CASGRASTDTQYF
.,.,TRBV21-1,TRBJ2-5,TGTGCCAGCAGCAAGGGGGGACCTGCTGCGGCCAAAGAGACCCAGTACTTC,CASSKGGPAAAKETQYF
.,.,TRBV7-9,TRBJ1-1,TGTGCCAGCAGCTTCGGCTCGTTGAACACTGAAGCTTTCTTT,CASSFGSLNTEAFF
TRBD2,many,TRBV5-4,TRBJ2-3,TGTGCCAGCAGCATGCGACTAGCGGGGGGACCCACAGATACGCAGTATTTT,CASSMRLAGGPTDTQYF
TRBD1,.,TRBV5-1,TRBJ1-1,TGCGCCAGCAGCCGGTCCGGGACAGGGTATTCCGAAAGCACTGAAGCTTTCTTT,CASSRSGTGYSESTEAFF
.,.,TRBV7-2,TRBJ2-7,TGTGCCAGCAGCTTAGTCTTTGGGGTTGGCGAGCAGTACTTC,CASSLVFGVGEQYF
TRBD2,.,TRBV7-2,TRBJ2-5,TGTGCCAGCGCTTTAACAGCTAGCGGGGTTATCCAAGAGACCCAGTACTTC,CASALTASGVIQETQYF
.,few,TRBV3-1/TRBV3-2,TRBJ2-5,TGTGCCAGCAGCTATGGCAGGGTCGAGACCCAGTACTTC,CASSYGRVETQYF
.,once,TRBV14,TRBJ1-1,TGTGCCAGCAGCCCTGGGTTGAACACTGAAGCTTTCTTT,CASSPGLNTEAFF
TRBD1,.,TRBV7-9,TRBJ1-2,TGTGCCAGCAGCCTGACAGGGGGCCCCTATGGCTACACCTTC,CASSLTGGPYGYTF
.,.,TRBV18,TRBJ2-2,TGTGCCAGCTCACCAGCAGAAATGATAAACACCGGGGAGCTGTTTTTT,CASSPAEMINTGELFF
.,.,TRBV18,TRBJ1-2,TGTGCCAGCTCACCCCTTCTTCAGGGTCCCTATGGCTACACCTTC,CASSPLLQGPYGYTF
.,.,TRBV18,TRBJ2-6,TGTGCCAGCTCACCGAGAAGGGGCGCTGGGGCCAACGTCCTGACTTTC,CASSPRRGAGANVLTF
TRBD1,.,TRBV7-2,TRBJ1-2,TGTGCCAGCAGCATCGACAGGGCTCTATACTATGGCTACACCTTC,CASSIDRALYYGYTF
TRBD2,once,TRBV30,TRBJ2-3,TGTGCCTGGAGTATTAGGACTAGCGGGGGAACTATAGATACGCAGTATTTT,CAWSIRTSGGTIDTQYF
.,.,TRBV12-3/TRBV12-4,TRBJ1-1,TGTGCCAGCAGACCCTCAGCGAACACTGAAGCTTTCTTT,CASRPSANTEAFF
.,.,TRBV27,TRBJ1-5,TGTGCCAGCAGTTACAGGGATAGCAATCAGCCCCAGCATTTT,CASSYRDSNQPQHF
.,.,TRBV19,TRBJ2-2,TGTGCCAGTAGGAGAACACATGCGAACACCGGGGAGCTGTTTTTT,CASRRTHANTGELFF
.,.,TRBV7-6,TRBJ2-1,TGTGCCAGCAGCTTAGCCGGGGGCCAACCTCAGACGGAGCAGTTCTTC,CASSLAGGQPQTEQFF
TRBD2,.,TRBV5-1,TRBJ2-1,TGCGCCAGCAGCTTGGGACTAGCGGCCCAGAGCTCCTACAATGAGCAGTTCTTC,CASSLGLAAQSSYNEQFF
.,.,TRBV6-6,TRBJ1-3,TGTGCCAGCAGTTACCGGTACAGGGACGCGGGAAACACCATATATTTT,CASSYRYRDAGNTIYF
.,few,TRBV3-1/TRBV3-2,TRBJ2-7,TGTGCCAGCAGCCAAGCGGGGTCCGCGTACGAGCAGTACTTC,CASSQAGSAYEQYF
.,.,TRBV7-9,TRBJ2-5,TGTGCCAGCAGCCCCCGAGGGCAGGGGGACTCTTACTTC,CASSPRGQGDSYF